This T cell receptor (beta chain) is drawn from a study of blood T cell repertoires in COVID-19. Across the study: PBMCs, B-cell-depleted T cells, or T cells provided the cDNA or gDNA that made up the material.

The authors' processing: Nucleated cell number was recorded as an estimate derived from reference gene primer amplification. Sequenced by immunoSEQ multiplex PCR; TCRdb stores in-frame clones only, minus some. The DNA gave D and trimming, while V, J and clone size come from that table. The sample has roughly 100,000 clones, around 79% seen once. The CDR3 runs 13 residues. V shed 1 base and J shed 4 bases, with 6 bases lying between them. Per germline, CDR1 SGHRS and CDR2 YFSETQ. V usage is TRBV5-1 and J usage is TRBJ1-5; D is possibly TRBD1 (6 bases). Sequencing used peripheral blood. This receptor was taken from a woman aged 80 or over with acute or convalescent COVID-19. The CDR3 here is CASSLTGNQPQHF. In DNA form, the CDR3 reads TGCGCCAGCAGCTTGACAGGGAATCAGCCCCAGCATTTT.